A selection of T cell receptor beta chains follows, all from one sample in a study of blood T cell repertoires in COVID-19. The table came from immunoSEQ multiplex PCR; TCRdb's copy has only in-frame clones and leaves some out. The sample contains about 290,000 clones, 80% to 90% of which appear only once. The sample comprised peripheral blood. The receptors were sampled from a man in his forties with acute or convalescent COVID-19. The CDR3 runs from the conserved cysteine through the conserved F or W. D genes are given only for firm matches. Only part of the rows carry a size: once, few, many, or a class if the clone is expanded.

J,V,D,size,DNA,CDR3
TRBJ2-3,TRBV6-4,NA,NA,TGTGCCAGCAGTCCAGGGGCCCCCTACGCAGATACGCAGTATTTT,CASSPGAPYADTQYF
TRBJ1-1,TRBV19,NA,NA,TGTGCCAGTAGTATAGTAGGACAGACGAACACTGAAGCTTTCTTT,CASSIVGQTNTEAFF
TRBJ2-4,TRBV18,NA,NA,TGTGCCAGCTCACCATCGGAGGCCAAAAACATTCAGTACTTC,CASSPSEAKNIQYF
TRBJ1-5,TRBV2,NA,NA,TGTGCCACAAAGGGGGTGATCTTGGATCAGCCCCAGCATTTT,CATKGVILDQPQHF
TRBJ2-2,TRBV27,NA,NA,TGTGCCAGCAGTCAGTACACCGGGGAGCTGTTTTTT,CASSQYTGELFF
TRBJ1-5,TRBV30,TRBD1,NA,TGTGCCTGGAACCAGGGGGCGGGTAAGCCCCAGCATTTT,CAWNQGAGKPQHF
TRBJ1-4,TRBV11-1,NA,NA,TGTGCCAGCAGCTTTGGACCAGGGGCTAATGAAAAACTGTTTTTT,CASSFGPGANEKLFF
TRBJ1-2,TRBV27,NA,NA,TGTGCCAGCAGTTTAGCCGGGAATAACTATGGCTACACCTTC,CASSLAGNNYGYTF
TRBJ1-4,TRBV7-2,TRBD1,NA,TGTGCCAGCAGCTTAGGTCACAGGGGGCGAGGTGAAAAACTGTTTTTT,CASSLGHRGRGEKLFF
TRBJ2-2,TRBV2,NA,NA,TGTGCCAGCACCTACACCGGGGAGCTGTTTTTT,CASTYTGELFF
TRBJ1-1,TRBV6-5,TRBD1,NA,TGTGCCAGCAGTTACTCAGGGACAGGGGGCAACACTGAAGCTTTCTTT,CASSYSGTGGNTEAFF
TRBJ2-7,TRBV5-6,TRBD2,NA,TGTGCCAGCAGCCCCGGACTAGGGGTCGAGCAGTACTTC,CASSPGLGVEQYF
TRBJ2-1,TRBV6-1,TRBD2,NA,TGTGCCAGCAGTGTATACTCTAGCGGGGGGTTATACAATGAGCAGTTCTTC,CASSVYSSGGLYNEQFF
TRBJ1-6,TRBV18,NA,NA,TGTGCCAGCTCTCACGGGTCTGCCTATAATTCACCCCTCCACTTT,CASSHGSAYNSPLHF
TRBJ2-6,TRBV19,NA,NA,TGTGCCAGTAACCCGGAGAAGGCTGGGGCCAACGTCCTGACTTTC,CASNPEKAGANVLTF
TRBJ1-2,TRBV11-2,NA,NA,TGTGCCAGCAGCGCTCTACAGGGAAAGCAGGATGGCTACACCTTC,CASSALQGKQDGYTF
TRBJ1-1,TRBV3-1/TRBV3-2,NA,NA,TGTGCCAGCAGCCTCTTCGGGGGGGGGAACACTGAAGCTTTCTTT,CASSLFGGGNTEAFF
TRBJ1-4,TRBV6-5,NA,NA,TGTGCCAGCAGTTACAGGGGGAATGAAAAACTGTTTTTT,CASSYRGNEKLFF
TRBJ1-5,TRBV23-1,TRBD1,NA,TGCGCCAGCAGTCAAAAGGGACAGGCCAGACGTCAGCCCCAGCATTTT,CASSQKGQARRQPQHF
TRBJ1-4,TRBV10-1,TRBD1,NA,TGCGCCAGCAGTGTTAGGCCGAAAGACAGGGTTGCAACTAATGAAAAACTGTTTTTT,CASSVRPKDRVATNEKLFF
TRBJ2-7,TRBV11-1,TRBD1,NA,TGTGCCAGCAGCCCGCAGGGGGCGATGGGCGAGCAGTACTTC,CASSPQGAMGEQYF
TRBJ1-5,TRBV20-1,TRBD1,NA,TGCAGTGCTAGTAGTTCCGGGACAGGGAGGCCCCAGCATTTT,CSASSSGTGRPQHF
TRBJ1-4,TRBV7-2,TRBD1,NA,TGTGCCAGCAGCTTAAACAGGGGAAATGAAAAACTGTTTTTT,CASSLNRGNEKLFF
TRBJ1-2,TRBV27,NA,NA,TGTGCCAGCAGTTCGTGGACAGCCCTAGAAAACTATGGCTACACCTTC,CASSSWTALENYGYTF
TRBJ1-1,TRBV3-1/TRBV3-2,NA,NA,TGTGCCAGCAGCCAAGTGGGGGCGCGGACTGAAGCTTTCTTT,CASSQVGARTEAFF
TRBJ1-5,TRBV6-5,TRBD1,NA,TGTGCCAGCAGTTCGACAGGGGCTCAGCCCCAGCATTTT,CASSSTGAQPQHF
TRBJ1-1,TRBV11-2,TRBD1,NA,TGTGCCAGCAGCTTAGTCAGGGGGTTAGGTGAAGCTTTCTTT,CASSLVRGLGEAFF
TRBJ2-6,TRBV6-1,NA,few,TGTGCCAGCAGTGAATACCCCAGCTCTGGGGCCAACGTCCTGACTTTC,CASSEYPSSGANVLTF
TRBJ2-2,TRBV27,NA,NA,TGTGCCAGCAGTTTCGTCGACACCGGGGAGCTGTTTTTT,CASSFVDTGELFF
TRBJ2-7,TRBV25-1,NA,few,TGTGCCAGCAGTGACAGATACGAGCAGTACTTC,CASSDRYEQYF
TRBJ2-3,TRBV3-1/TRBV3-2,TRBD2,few,TGTGCCAGCAGCCAATTTCCTAGCGGGGGGGCAACAGATACGCAGTATTTT,CASSQFPSGGATDTQYF
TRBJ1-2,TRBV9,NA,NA,TGTGCCAGCAGCGCACAGAGTTCTAACTATGGCTACACCTTC,CASSAQSSNYGYTF
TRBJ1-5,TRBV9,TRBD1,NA,TGTGCCAGCAGCGTAGGGACAGGGAACGATCAGCCCCAGCATTTT,CASSVGTGNDQPQHF
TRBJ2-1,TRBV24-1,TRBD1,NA,TGTGCCACCAGTGATGGCGGACAGGGTCGGAATGAGCAGTTCTTC,CATSDGGQGRNEQFF
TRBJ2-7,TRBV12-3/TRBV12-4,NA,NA,TGTGCCAGCAGTTTAAGGGGCTACGAGCAGTACTTC,CASSLRGYEQYF
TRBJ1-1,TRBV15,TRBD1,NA,TGTGCCACCAGCTCGGACAGGGAAGTTTTCTTT,CATSSDREVFF
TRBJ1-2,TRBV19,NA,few,TGTGCCAGTAGACGGGGGGATGGCTACACCTTC,CASRRGDGYTF
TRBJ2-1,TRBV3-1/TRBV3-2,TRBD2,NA,TGTGCCAGCAGCCAATTTGGCGGGGGGCCAAAAAATGAGCAGTTCTTC,CASSQFGGGPKNEQFF
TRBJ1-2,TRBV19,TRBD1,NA,TGTGCCAGTAGTATAGGTCGAGGGGGCCGCGATGGCTACACCTTC,CASSIGRGGRDGYTF
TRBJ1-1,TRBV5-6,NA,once,TGTGCCAGCAGCTCCTTCGTTCGAGGTGAAGCTTTCTTT,CASSSFVRGEAFF
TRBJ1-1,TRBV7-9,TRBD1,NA,TGTGCCAGCAGCCTGCAGGGGGCGTTAACTGAAGCTTTCTTT,CASSLQGALTEAFF
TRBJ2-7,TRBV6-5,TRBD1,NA,TGTGCCAGCAGTTACGGACAGGGAGAAAACTACGAGCAGTACTTC,CASSYGQGENYEQYF